This T cell receptor beta chain was recovered during a study of shared clonotypes between healthy human individuals. Donors, healthy HIV-negative adults, lacked recent acute infections or vaccinations. CDR1 and CDR2 (germline): SGHVS, FQNEAQ. Deletions cut 4 bases from V and 2 bases from J, with 8 bases between. CDR3 size: 13 residues. PCR replicates from unsorted PBMC used around 320 ng DNA, and this amount was some 30,000 T cell genomes. Using ten immunoSEQ deep assay plates, investigators sequenced unsorted PBMC DNA. The method was immunoSEQ multiplex PCR; TCRdb's version includes in-frame clones alone and lacks a portion of them. The sample includes hundreds of thousands of clones, roughly four fifths seen only once; the top ten take around 12%.

This clonotype was sampled from a woman between 35 and 50 years old in good health. Some clones in this sample may be carry-over from other donors' samples. Sequenced input: PBMCs. The chain couples TRBV7-8 to TRBJ1-1; a possible D gene is TRBD1 (5 bases). Here the CDR3 DNA reads TGTGCCAGCAGCTCTGACAGAAACACTGAAGCTTTCTTT. Translated, it gives CASSSDRNTEAFF.